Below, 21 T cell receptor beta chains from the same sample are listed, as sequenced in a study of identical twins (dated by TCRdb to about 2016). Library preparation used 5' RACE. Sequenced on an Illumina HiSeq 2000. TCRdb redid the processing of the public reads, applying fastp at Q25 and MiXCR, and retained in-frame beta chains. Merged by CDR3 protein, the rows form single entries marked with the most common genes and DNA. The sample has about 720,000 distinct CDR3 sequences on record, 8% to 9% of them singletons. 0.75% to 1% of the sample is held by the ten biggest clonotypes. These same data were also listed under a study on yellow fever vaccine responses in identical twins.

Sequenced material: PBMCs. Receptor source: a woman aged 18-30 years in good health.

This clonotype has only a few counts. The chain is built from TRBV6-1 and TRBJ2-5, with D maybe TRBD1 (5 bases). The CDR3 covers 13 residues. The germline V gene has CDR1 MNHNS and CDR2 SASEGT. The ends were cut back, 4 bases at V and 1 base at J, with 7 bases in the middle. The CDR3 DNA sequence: TGTGCCAGCAGTGGACAGACCCAAGAGACCCAGTACTTC. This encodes CASSGQTQETQYF.

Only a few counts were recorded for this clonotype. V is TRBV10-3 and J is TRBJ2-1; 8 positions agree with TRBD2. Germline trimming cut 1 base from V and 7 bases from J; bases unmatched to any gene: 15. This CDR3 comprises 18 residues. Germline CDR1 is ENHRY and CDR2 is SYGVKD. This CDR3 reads CAISEFPGLGYPSNEQFF. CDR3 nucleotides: TGTGCCATCAGTGAGTTCCCGGGACTAGGGTACCCTAGTAATGAGCAGTTCTTC.

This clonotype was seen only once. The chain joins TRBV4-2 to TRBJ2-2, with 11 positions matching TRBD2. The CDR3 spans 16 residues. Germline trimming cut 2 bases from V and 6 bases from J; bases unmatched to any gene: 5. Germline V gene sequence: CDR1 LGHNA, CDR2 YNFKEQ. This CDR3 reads CASSQIAGGGAGELFF. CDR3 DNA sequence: TGTGCCAGCAGCCAAATAGCGGGAGGGGGGGCCGGGGAGCTGTTTTTT.

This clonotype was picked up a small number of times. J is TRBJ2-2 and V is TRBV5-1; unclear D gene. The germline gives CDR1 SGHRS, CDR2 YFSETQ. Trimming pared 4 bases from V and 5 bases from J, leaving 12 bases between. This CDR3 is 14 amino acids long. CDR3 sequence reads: CASSPPLGTGELFF. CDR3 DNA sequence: TGCGCCAGCAGCCCTCCGTTGGGGACCGGGGAGCTGTTTTTT.

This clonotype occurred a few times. The CDR3 DNA is TGTGCCAGCAGCAAACTAGCGGAACGGATATACGAGCAGTACTTC. Protein product: CASSKLAERIYEQYF. V is TRBV21-1 and J is TRBJ2-7; the table's D call TRBD2 went unverified against the DNA. TRBV21-1 is a recognized pseudogene. CDR3 length: 15 residues.

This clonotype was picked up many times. For the CDR3, the DNA is TGTGCCAGCAGTTACTTGGGGACCGGGGAGCTGTTTTTT. Amino acids: CASSYLGTGELFF. The chain combines TRBV6-5 with TRBJ2-2; D gene uncertain. The V gene lost 1 base and the J gene lost 5 bases, with 5 bases spanning the gap. The CDR3 covers 13 residues. Germline loops: CDR1 MNHEY, CDR2 SVGAGI.

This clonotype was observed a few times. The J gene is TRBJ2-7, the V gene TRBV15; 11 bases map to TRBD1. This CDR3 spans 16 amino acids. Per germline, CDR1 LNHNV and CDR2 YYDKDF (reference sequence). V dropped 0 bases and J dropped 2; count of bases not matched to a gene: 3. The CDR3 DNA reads TGTGCCACCAGCAGAGATTTGGGACAGGGGGCCTACGAGCAGTACTTC. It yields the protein CATSRDLGQGAYEQYF.

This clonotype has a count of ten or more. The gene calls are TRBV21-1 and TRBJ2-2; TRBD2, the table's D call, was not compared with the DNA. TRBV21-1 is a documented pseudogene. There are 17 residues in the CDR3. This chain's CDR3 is CASRPGLAGGNTGELFF. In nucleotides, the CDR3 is TGTGCCAGCAGACCGGGACTAGCGGGGGGGAACACCGGGGAGCTGTTTTTT.

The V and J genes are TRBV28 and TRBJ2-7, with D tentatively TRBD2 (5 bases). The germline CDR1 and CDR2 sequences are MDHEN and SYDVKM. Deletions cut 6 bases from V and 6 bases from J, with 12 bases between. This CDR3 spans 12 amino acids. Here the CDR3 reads CASSSGTSEQYF. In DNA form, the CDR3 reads TGTGCCAGCAGCTCGGGAACCTCCGAGCAGTACTTC.

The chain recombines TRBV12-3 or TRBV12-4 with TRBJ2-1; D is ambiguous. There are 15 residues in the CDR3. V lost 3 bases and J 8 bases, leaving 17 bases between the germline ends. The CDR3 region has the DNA TGTGCCAGCAGTTTCGGTGGTATCACAAACGATGAGCAGTTCTTC. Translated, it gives CASSFGGITNDEQFF.

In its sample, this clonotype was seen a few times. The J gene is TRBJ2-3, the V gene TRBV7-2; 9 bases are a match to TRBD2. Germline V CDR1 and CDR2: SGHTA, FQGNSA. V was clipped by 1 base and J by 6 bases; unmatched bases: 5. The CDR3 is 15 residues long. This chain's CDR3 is CASSLGGTSYDTQYF. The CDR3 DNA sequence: TGTGCCAGCAGCTTAGGCGGGACTAGCTACGATACGCAGTATTTT. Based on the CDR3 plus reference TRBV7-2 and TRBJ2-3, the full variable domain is GAGVSQSPSNKVTEKGKDVELRCDPISGHTALYWYRQSLGQGLEFLIYFQGNSAPDKSGLPSDRFSAERTGGSVSTLTIQRTQQEDSAVYLCASSLGGTSYDTQYFGPGTRLTVL.

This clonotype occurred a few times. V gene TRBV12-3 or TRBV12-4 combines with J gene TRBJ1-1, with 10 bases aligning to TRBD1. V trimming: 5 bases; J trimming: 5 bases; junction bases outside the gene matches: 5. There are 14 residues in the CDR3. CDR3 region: CASSTGQGLTEAFF. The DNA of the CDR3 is TGTGCCAGCAGTACGGGACAGGGGTTAACTGAAGCTTTCTTT.

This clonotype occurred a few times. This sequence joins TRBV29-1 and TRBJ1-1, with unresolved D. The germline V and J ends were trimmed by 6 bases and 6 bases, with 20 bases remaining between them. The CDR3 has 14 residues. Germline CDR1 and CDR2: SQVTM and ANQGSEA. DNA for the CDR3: TGCAGCGTGGCACCGGACTCCAAGGACCCTGAAGCTTTCTTT. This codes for CSVAPDSKDPEAFF.

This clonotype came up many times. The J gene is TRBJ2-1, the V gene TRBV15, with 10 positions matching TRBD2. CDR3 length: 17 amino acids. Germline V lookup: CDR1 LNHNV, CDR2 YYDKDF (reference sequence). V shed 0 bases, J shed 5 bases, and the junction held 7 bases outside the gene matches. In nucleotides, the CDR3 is TGTGCCACCAGCAGAGACGGTAGCGGGAGGCACGACAATGAGCAGTTCTTC. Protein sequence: CATSRDGSGRHDNEQFF.

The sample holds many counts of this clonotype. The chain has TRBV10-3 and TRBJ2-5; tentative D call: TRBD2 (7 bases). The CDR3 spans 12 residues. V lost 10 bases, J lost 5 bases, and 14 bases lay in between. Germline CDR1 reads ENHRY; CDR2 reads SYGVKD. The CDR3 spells CATEGEGETQYF. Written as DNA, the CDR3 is TGTGCCACTGAGGGGGAGGGGGAGACCCAGTACTTC.

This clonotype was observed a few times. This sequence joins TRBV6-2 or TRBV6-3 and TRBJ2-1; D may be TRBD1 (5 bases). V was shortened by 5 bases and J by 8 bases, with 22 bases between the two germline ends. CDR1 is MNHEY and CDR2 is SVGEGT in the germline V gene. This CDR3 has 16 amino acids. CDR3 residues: CASSDNRTPSPDEQFF. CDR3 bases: TGTGCCAGCAGTGACAACAGGACCCCCAGCCCCGATGAGCAGTTCTTC.

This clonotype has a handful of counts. CDR3 residues: CASSPVTMNTEAFF. CDR3 coding DNA: TGTGCCAGTAGCCCCGTTACAATGAACACTGAAGCTTTCTTT. V is TRBV19 and J is TRBJ1-1; no clear D gene. In germline, CDR1 is LNHDA, CDR2 SQIVND (reference sequence). V was shortened by 6 bases and J by 0 bases, with 11 bases between the two germline ends. This CDR3 spans 14 amino acids.

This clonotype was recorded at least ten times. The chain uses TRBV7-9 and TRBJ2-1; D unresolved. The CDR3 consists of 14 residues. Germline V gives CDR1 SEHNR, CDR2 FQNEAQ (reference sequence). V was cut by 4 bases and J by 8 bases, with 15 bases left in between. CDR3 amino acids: CASSSPTMVDEQFF. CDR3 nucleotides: TGTGCCAGCAGCTCACCCACTATGGTCGATGAGCAGTTCTTC.

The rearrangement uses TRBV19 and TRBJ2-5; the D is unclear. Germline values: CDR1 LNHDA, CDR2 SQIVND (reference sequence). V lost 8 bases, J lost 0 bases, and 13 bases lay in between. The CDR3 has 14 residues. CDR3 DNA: TGTGCCAGTCGTCCCCCCAGAGACCAAGAGACCCAGTACTTC. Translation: CASRPPRDQETQYF.

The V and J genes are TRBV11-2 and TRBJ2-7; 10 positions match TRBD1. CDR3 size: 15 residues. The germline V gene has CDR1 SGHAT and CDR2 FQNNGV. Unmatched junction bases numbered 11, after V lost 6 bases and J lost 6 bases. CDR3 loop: CASRRTGTGDREQYF. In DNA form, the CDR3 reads TGTGCCAGCAGACGGACCGGGACAGGGGATCGCGAGCAGTACTTC.

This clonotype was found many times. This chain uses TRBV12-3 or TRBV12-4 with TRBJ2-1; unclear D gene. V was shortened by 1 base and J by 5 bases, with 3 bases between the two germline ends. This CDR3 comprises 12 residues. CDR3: CASSLEHNEQFF. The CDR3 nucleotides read TGTGCCAGCAGTTTAGAACACAATGAGCAGTTCTTC.